This record concerns one T cell receptor (beta chain) sequence. The antigen remains unidentified. The data originate from a study of OX40 agonist ivuxolimab in advanced cancers. About the research overall: Of the participants, under 50% had some prior anti-PD-1, anti-PD-L1 or anti-CTLA-4 therapy, which was allowed.

Assay: immunoSEQ multiplex PCR; the TCRdb copy retains only in-frame clones and omits some. Of 30,000 to 35,000 clones listed, approximately 89% were seen once; the top ten hold 35% to 40%. Study-wide findings and caveats: Not determined was the antigen specificity of the expanded peripheral T cells. CD8+ T cells were the subset that, on average, had more expanded clones than CD4+.

The germline V gene has CDR1 MNHEY and CDR2 SVGAGI. The CDR3 is 16 amino acids. Trimming cost V 4 bases and J 2 bases; bases outside gene matches: 5. The V call is TRBV6-5, the J call TRBJ2-1; TRBD2 matches 10 bases. The specimen was CD4+ or CD8+ T cells sorted from blood, collected in a trial of the OX40 agonist ivuxolimab. This clonotype originated in an adult with an advanced solid tumor such as melanoma, head and neck, liver or kidney cancer. The CDR3 sequence is CASSSLAGAPYNEQFF. In DNA, the CDR3 is TGTGCCAGCAGTTCCCTAGCGGGGGCGCCCTACAATGAGCAGTTCTTC.